A selection of T cell receptor beta chains follows, all from one sample in a study of CD8 T cells in Susac syndrome. TCRdb redid the calling of the immunoSEQ multiplex PCR reads with MiXCR, one entry per CDR3 protein. The sample holds fewer than 350,000 distinct CDR3 sequences, under 95% seen once. Material: CD4+ T cells from PBMCs. All receptors derive from a human donor with multiple sclerosis. CDR3s include the opening cysteine and the closing phenylalanine or tryptophan.

cdr3_length v_call cdr3_aa
15 TRBV12-3/TRBV12-4 CASSFGTGVTGELFF
13 TRBV7-2 CASSFGAGEKLFF
12 TRBV20-1 CSAKKGYNEQFF
16 TRBV12-3/TRBV12-4 CASTPGLAGPTDTQYF
14 TRBV2 CASAPGGGSYEQYF
14 TRBV3-1 CASSRASGGYEQYF
17 TRBV2 CASSETRGLAGVLEQYF
15 TRBV7-8 CASSYGSSLSYEQYF
18 TRBV29-1 CSVPFRGHRTPSYNEQFF
16 TRBV19 CASNKPTGPLSYGYTF
19 TRBV19 CASKLRGQGGYESGSPLHF
14 TRBV7-2 CASSFPQGTYGYTF
13 TRBV9 CASSVGFADTQYF
13 TRBV24-1 CATDRGDTGELFF
13 TRBV14 CASSQGTDYGYTF